The present entry profiles one T cell receptor (beta chain) with its context. The V segment lost 4 bases and the J segment 5 bases; nucleotides outside the gene matches: 8. This CDR3 spans 15 amino acids. The germline CDR1 and CDR2 sequences are SGHVS and FQNEAQ. The data were taken from a study of control samples from healthy donors and cancer patients. The table came from immunoSEQ multiplex PCR; TCRdb's copy has only in-frame clones and leaves some out. Of 150,000 to 200,000 clones listed, about 90% were seen once; the top ten hold around 1.5%. Sequencing was carried out using blood. The rearrangement uses TRBV7-8 and TRBJ1-1; 9 nucleotides agree with TRBD1. This clonotype originated in a woman aged 50 to 60 in good health. The CDR3: CASSSNRGRRTEAFF. The CDR3 nucleotides are TGTGCCAGCAGCTCGAACAGGGGGCGAAGAACTGAAGCTTTCTTT.